Listed below are T cell receptor beta chains from one sample, sequenced in a study of blood T cell repertoires in COVID-19. This table comes from immunoSEQ multiplex PCR, and its TCRdb copy is limited to in-frame clones, with some not included. The table records 250,000 to 350,000 clones, roughly 80% of them present only once. The sequencing sample was made of peripheral blood. The receptor set was obtained from a human donor with COVID-19, enrolled during active disease. The donor label of this sample is uncertain. CDR3s include the opening cysteine and the closing phenylalanine or tryptophan. A D gene is named only where the DNA matches it firmly. Some rows mark clone size as missing; the rest say once, few, many or name a class of expanded clone.

clone_size | d_call | j_call | v_call | cdr3_nt | cdr3_aa
. | TRBD1 | TRBJ1-1 | TRBV7-2 | TGTGCCAGCAGCTTCTCGACAGGGACCACTGAAGCTTTCTTT | CASSFSTGTTEAFF
. | TRBD1 | TRBJ1-2 | TRBV19 | TGTGCCACTACCGGGACAGGGGTGTTCTATGGCTACACCTTC | CATTGTGVFYGYTF
. | TRBD1 | TRBJ1-4 | TRBV4-1 | TGCGCCAGCAGCCAAGGCCCTTCAAGCACAGGGGGACGTGAAAAACTGTTTTTT | CASSQGPSSTGGREKLFF
. | TRBD1 | TRBJ1-5 | TRBV30 | TGTGCCTGGAGTGGGGACAGAAACGATCAGCCCCAGCATTTT | CAWSGDRNDQPQHF
. | . | TRBJ2-5 | TRBV6-5 | TGTGCCAGCTCGGGACAGTGGGCGGAGGGGACCCAGTACTTC | CASSGQWAEGTQYF
. | . | TRBJ2-1 | TRBV9 | TGTGCCAGCAGCGTAGGAGGAGGGGTTGAGCAGTTCTTC | CASSVGGGVEQFF
. | . | TRBJ2-3 | TRBV5-4 | TGTGCCAGCAGCCCCCCTCGCGGGCCCACAGATACGCAGTATTTT | CASSPPRGPTDTQYF
. | . | TRBJ1-2 | TRBV30 | TGTGCCTGGAATCAGGACAGATTAGACTATGGCTACACCTTC | CAWNQDRLDYGYTF
once | . | TRBJ1-1 | TRBV30 | TGTGCCTGGAGTGACCGAGAACCGAACACTGAAGCTTTCTTT | CAWSDREPNTEAFF
. | . | TRBJ2-1 | TRBV3-1/TRBV3-2 | TGTGCCAGCAGCCACAGGGGCTCCTACAATGAGCAGTTCTTC | CASSHRGSYNEQFF
. | TRBD2 | TRBJ2-1 | TRBV20-1 | TGCAGTGCTAGTTTCGCTAGCGGGAGTAGCGGCGAGCAGTTCTTC | CSASFASGSSGEQFF
few | TRBD1 | TRBJ1-4 | TRBV9 | TGTGCCAGCAGCCCCATGGTAGGGACAGGGGAGGAAAAACTGTTTTTT | CASSPMVGTGEEKLFF
. | TRBD2 | TRBJ2-3 | TRBV24-1 | TGTGCCACCAGTGATAGAGGGAGGGAGACAGATACGCAGTATTTT | CATSDRGRETDTQYF
. | . | TRBJ1-6 | TRBV18 | TGTGCCAGCTCACCAGTACCAGATGGTAATTCACCCCTCCACTTT | CASSPVPDGNSPLHF
. | . | TRBJ1-1 | TRBV28 | TGTGCCAGCAGTTTACGGGGGGCGACTGAAATGAACACTGAAGCTTTCTTT | CASSLRGATEMNTEAFF
once | TRBD1 | TRBJ1-1 | TRBV7-9 | TGTGCCAGCGGGTTGACAGGGACTGAAGCTTTCTTT | CASGLTGTEAFF
few | TRBD1 | TRBJ1-2 | TRBV5-1 | TGCGCCAGCAGCTTGCGACCGACAGGGGGCGCCTCTGGCTACACCTTC | CASSLRPTGGASGYTF
. | TRBD2 | TRBJ2-7 | TRBV9 | TGTGCCAGCAGCGTAAGGTGGGAGGGTAGAGACGAGCAGTACTTC | CASSVRWEGRDEQYF
. | TRBD1 | TRBJ1-6 | TRBV7-2 | TGTGCCAGCAGCTTAGAGGTCGGACAGGGAATTTCACCCCTCCACTTT | CASSLEVGQGISPLHF
. | TRBD2 | TRBJ2-7 | TRBV12-5 | TGTGCTAGTAGGGGAGGGCCCTACGAGCAGTACTTC | CASRGGPYEQYF
. | TRBD2 | TRBJ2-5 | TRBV20-1 | TGCAGTGCTAGTCGGCTAGCGGGGCAAGAGACCCAGTACTTC | CSASRLAGQETQYF
. | TRBD1 | TRBJ2-1 | TRBV6-5 | TGTGCCAGCACTCCGGGACAGGCTTTCCTCGAGCAGTTCTTC | CASTPGQAFLEQFF
once | TRBD1 | TRBJ2-1 | TRBV7-2 | TGTGCCAGCAGCTTTCGAGGGTCAGGACAGGGGTTCAATGAGCAGTTCTTC | CASSFRGSGQGFNEQFF
. | TRBD2 | TRBJ2-1 | TRBV29-1 | TGCAGCGCCAGAGCGGGAGATCTCTACAATGAGCAGTTCTTC | CSARAGDLYNEQFF
. | TRBD2 | TRBJ2-1 | TRBV19 | TGTGCCAGTAGTAAGTCCCCGACTAGCCATGAGCAGTTCTTC | CASSKSPTSHEQFF
. | . | TRBJ1-1 | TRBV7-8 | TGTGCCAGCAGCTTAGGGGAACGGGGGAACACTGAAGCTTTCTTT | CASSLGERGNTEAFF
. | TRBD1 | TRBJ1-2 | TRBV9 | TGTGCCAGCAGCGTAGGGACAGGGGTGGGTGGCTACACCTTC | CASSVGTGVGGYTF
few | . | TRBJ2-5 | TRBV7-6 | TGTGCCAGCAGCCCCAGCCCTCAGGGTATCGAGACCCAGTACTTC | CASSPSPQGIETQYF
. | . | TRBJ2-7 | TRBV5-6 | TGTGCCAGCAGCTTGTTGTTGAGCGTCAGCTACGAGCAGTACTTC | CASSLLLSVSYEQYF
. | . | TRBJ2-3 | TRBV6-2/TRBV6-3 | TGTGCCAGCAGCCCTTGGGGTGGGGGGAAAGTCGACACAGATACGCAGTATTTT | CASSPWGGGKVDTDTQYF
. | . | TRBJ2-2 | TRBV6-2/TRBV6-3 | TGTGCCAGCAGTTACGCGGAATCCGGGGAGCTGTTTTTT | CASSYAESGELFF
. | TRBD1 | TRBJ1-2 | TRBV2 | TGTGCCAGCCGACAGGGGGCTGCATATGGCTACACCTTC | CASRQGAAYGYTF
. | . | TRBJ2-7 | TRBV27 | TGTGCCAGCAGTTTAGGAGTTACCTACGAGCAGTACTTC | CASSLGVTYEQYF
. | . | TRBJ1-5 | TRBV4-1 | TGCGCCAGCAGCCAAGTATTTCAGGGAGGGGGACCCCAGCATTTT | CASSQVFQGGGPQHF
. | . | TRBJ1-1 | TRBV5-1 | TGCGCCAGCAGCTTGGGGGGCTCCCCTGAAGCTTTCTTT | CASSLGGSPEAFF
once | . | TRBJ1-6 | TRBV9 | TGTGCCAGCAGCGTAGCTACGGGGGGGGGATCAAATTCACCCCTCCACTTT | CASSVATGGGSNSPLHF
. | . | TRBJ1-5 | TRBV6-5 | TGTGCCAGCGGCCTTTATAGCAATCAGCCCCAGCATTTT | CASGLYSNQPQHF
. | . | TRBJ2-1 | TRBV3-1/TRBV3-2 | TGTGCCAGCAGCCAGCCGGCAGGCCCCGGGGATGAGCAGTTCTTC | CASSQPAGPGDEQFF
. | TRBD1 | TRBJ1-2 | TRBV7-3 | TGTGCCAGCAGCCCCCTCGGACAGGGCCAAGGCTACACCTTC | CASSPLGQGQGYTF
. | TRBD2 | TRBJ2-3 | TRBV20-1 | TGCAGTGCTAGTATTCTAGCGGTTAGCACAGATACGCAGTATTTT | CSASILAVSTDTQYF
. | . | TRBJ1-4 | TRBV27 | TGTGCCAGCAGTTTAGCACAGTCTGAGAAAAAACTGTTTTTT | CASSLAQSEKKLFF
. | TRBD1 | TRBJ2-5 | TRBV27 | TGTGCCAGCAGTGAACGACCGGGACAGGGGGCATGGGAGACCCAGTACTTC | CASSERPGQGAWETQYF
. | . | TRBJ1-1 | TRBV18 | TGTGCCAGCTCACCTCAAAATGACATGAGGGAGGCGAACACTGAAGCTTTCTTT | CASSPQNDMREANTEAFF
. | . | TRBJ1-5 | TRBV5-8 | TGTGCCAGCAGCGCCAGGGTTAATAGCAATCAGCCCCAGCATTTT | CASSARVNSNQPQHF
. | TRBD1 | TRBJ2-1 | TRBV14 | TGTGCCAGCAGCTCACGGACAGGAAGCTCCTACAATGAGCAGTTCTTC | CASSSRTGSSYNEQFF
. | . | TRBJ1-1 | TRBV28 | TGTGCCAGCAGTTTACCGTTGAACACTGAAGCTTTCTTT | CASSLPLNTEAFF
. | . | TRBJ1-1 | TRBV3-1/TRBV3-2 | TGTGCCAGCAGCCAAGGAGTCAGGACAGACCTCGGGGCTTTCTTT | CASSQGVRTDLGAFF
. | . | TRBJ2-7 | TRBV5-1 | TGCGCCAGCAGTCGGCAGGGTGACTACGAGCAGTACTTC | CASSRQGDYEQYF
. | TRBD2 | TRBJ2-2 | TRBV19 | TGTGCCAGTAGTATAGCTAGACTAGCGGACGCGAACACCGGGGAGCTGTTTTTT | CASSIARLADANTGELFF
. | . | TRBJ2-2 | TRBV19 | TGTGCCAGTAGTATAGTCTCTGGGGAGCTGTTTTTT | CASSIVSGELFF
. | TRBD1 | TRBJ2-5 | TRBV27 | TGTGCCAGCAGTTCGGGACAGGGGTTAGGGACCCAGTACTTC | CASSSGQGLGTQYF
. | TRBD2 | TRBJ2-1 | TRBV28 | TGTGCCAGCAGTTTAAGCACTAGCGGCTACAATGAGCAGTTCTTC | CASSLSTSGYNEQFF
. | TRBD1 | TRBJ2-3 | TRBV15 | TGTGCCACCAGCAGAGTGCAGGGGGCCTTAGCTAGCACAGATACGCAGTATTTT | CATSRVQGALASTDTQYF
. | TRBD1 | TRBJ1-2 | TRBV10-3 | TGTGCCACCAGTACAGGGGGAGGCTACACCTTC | CATSTGGGYTF
. | . | TRBJ1-6 | TRBV7-9 | TGTGCCAGCAGCCCCACCAGGGTGAATTCACCCCTCCACTTT | CASSPTRVNSPLHF